The next 26 T cell receptor beta chains were all read from a single sample in a study of cytomegalovirus exposure and HLA in healthy donors. Clones were sequenced by immunoSEQ multiplex PCR, and TCRdb holds only the in-frame ones, with some missing. The table lists some 140,000 clones, 86% of them singletons. Sequencing was carried out using PBMCs. The origin of the receptors is a human donor in good health.

The V call is TRBV19, the J call TRBJ2-3; possible D gene TRBD1, 6 bases. Germline V lookup: CDR1 LNHDA, CDR2 SQIVND (reference sequence). V was pared by 6 bases and J by 0 bases, with 10 bases between. There are 14 residues in the CDR3. The CDR3 coding sequence is TGTGCCAGTAGCACACAGGGAAGCACAGATACGCAGTATTTT. Protein product: CASSTQGSTDTQYF. Variable domain in full (rest from reference TRBV19 and TRBJ2-3): DGGITQSPKYLFRKEGQNVTLSCEQNLNHDAMYWYRQDPGQGLRLIYYSQIVNDFQKGDIAEGYSVSREKKESFPLTVTSAQKNPTAFYLCASSTQGSTDTQYFGPGTRLTVL.

The gene calls are TRBV9 and TRBJ1-3; the D gene is possibly TRBD1 (5 bases). V shed 0 bases and J shed 3 bases, with 13 bases lying between them. Germline-derived CDR1 and CDR2 are SGDLS and YYNGEE. CDR3 length: 16 amino acids. The CDR3 DNA follows: TGTGCCAGCAGCGTAGCTCCAGGGTTGCATGGAAACACCATATATTTT. It codes for CASSVAPGLHGNTIYF. Full variable domain (rest looked up from reference TRBV9 and TRBJ1-3): DSGVTQTPKHLITATGQRVTLRCSPRSGDLSVYWYQQSLDQGLQFLIQYYNGEERAKGNILERFSAQQFPDLHSELNLSSLELGDSALYFCASSVAPGLHGNTIYFGEGSWLTVV.

The V gene is TRBV2, the J gene TRBJ1-1, with TRBD1 matching 8 bases. Per the germline V gene, CDR1 is SNHLY and CDR2 is FYNNEI. This CDR3 has 19 residues. Trimming removed 6 bases from V and 0 bases from J; junction bases left unmatched: 18. The CDR3 region has the DNA TGTGCCAGCAGGAGGAAATGGCAGGGGGCAAGGGGCTTGAACACTGAAGCTTTCTTT. Translation: CASRRKWQGARGLNTEAFF.

In DNA form, the CDR3 reads TGTGCCAGCAGCTTAGCCCGACTAGCCGGGGAGCTGTTTTTT. This translates into CASSLARLAGELFF. The rearrangement joins TRBV7-8 to TRBJ2-2; the D gene is possibly TRBD2 (6 bases). From germline, CDR1 is SGHVS and CDR2 FQNEAQ. The CDR3 runs to 14 residues. V was cut by 0 bases and J by 6 bases, with 8 bases left in between.

As DNA, the CDR3 is TGTGCCAGCAGTTACGGACAGTACAATGAGCAGTTCTTC. Residues: CASSYGQYNEQFF. V is TRBV6-5 and J is TRBJ2-1; maybe TRBD1 (6 bases). V lost 2 bases and J lost 4, with 6 bases in between. The CDR3 contains 13 residues. CDR1 is MNHEY and CDR2 is SVGAGI in the germline V gene.

The V gene is TRBV30, the J gene TRBJ2-1; D remains ambiguous. V was trimmed by 2 bases and J by 9 bases, leaving 11 bases between them. The CDR3 has 12 residues. Germline-derived CDR1 and CDR2 are GTSNPN and SVGIG (reference sequence). CDR3 sequence reads: CAWSPTGFEQFF. The CDR3, as DNA: TGTGCCTGGAGTCCCACCGGGTTTGAGCAGTTCTTC.

The V call is TRBV6-5, the J call TRBJ1-2; D unresolved. Germline assignment: CDR1 MNHEY and CDR2 SVGAGI. This CDR3 contains 15 residues. Between the trimmed V and J ends, which lost 7 bases and 8 bases, there was a span of 23 bases. DNA for the CDR3: TGTGCCAGCACTCCGAGCGGGATACTTAATAAGGGCTACACCTTC. Translation: CASTPSGILNKGYTF.

This clone was counted once. The chain joins TRBV18 to TRBJ2-5, with TRBD1 matching 9 bases. This CDR3 contains 14 residues. The trim removed 0 bases at V and 5 bases at J, leaving 1 base unmatched. Germline CDR1 reads KGHSH; CDR2 reads LQKENI. The CDR3: CASSPPTGGETQYF. The CDR3 coding sequence is TGTGCCAGCTCACCACCGACAGGGGGGGAGACCCAGTACTTC.

The chain is built from TRBV11-2 and TRBJ1-2, with D uncertain. This CDR3 is 16 amino acids long. Germline V gene data show CDR1 as SGHAT and CDR2 as FQNNGV. Trimming pared 0 bases from V and 1 base from J, leaving 12 bases between. CDR3 in amino acids: CASSLDSFFGNYGYTF. CDR3 in DNA: TGTGCCAGCAGCTTAGACAGTTTTTTTGGTAACTATGGCTACACCTTC.

The chain joins TRBV29-1 to TRBJ1-1; perhaps TRBD1 as D (5 bases). CDR1 SQVTM and CDR2 ANQGSEA come from the germline V gene. Trimming left V 3 bases short and J 7 bases short, with 12 bases between. The CDR3 spans 12 residues. The CDR3 loop is CSVDSEGSEAFF. In DNA form, the CDR3 reads TGCAGCGTTGACTCGGAGGGGAGTGAAGCTTTCTTT.

The chain uses TRBV7-8 and TRBJ1-2; the D gene is possibly TRBD1 (5 bases). The CDR3 is 14 residues long. Trimming cost V 4 bases and J 7 bases, with 16 bases left between them. The germline gives CDR1 SGHVS, CDR2 FQNEAQ. The DNA of the CDR3 is TGTGCCAGCAGCTCCTACCTTGGGGACTTTGGCTACACCTTC. Translation: CASSSYLGDFGYTF.

V is TRBV5-1 and J is TRBJ2-5; 8 nucleotides line up with TRBD2. CDR1 is SGHRS, CDR2 YFSETQ, per germline. The length of the CDR3 is 16 residues. The trim removed 5 bases at V and 1 base at J, leaving 10 bases unmatched. CDR3: CASSFRWREVQETQYF. In DNA, the CDR3 is TGCGCCAGCAGTTTCCGCTGGCGGGAGGTCCAAGAGACCCAGTACTTC. Looking up the rest from reference TRBV5-1 and TRBJ2-5 gives the full variable domain: KAGVTQTPRYLIKTRGQQVTLSCSPISGHRSVSWYQQTPGQGLQFLFEYFSETQRNKGNFPGRFSGRQFSNSRSEMNVSTLELGDSALYLCASSFRWREVQETQYFGPGTRLLVL.

J is TRBJ2-1 and V is TRBV4-3, with TRBD2 identical over 8 bases. V dropped 0 bases and J dropped 4; count of bases not matched to a gene: 8. Germline V gene data show CDR1 as LGHNA and CDR2 as YSLEER. The length of the CDR3 is 17 residues. DNA of the CDR3: TGCGCCAGCAGCCAAGACCTGGCGGGGGGTGAGTACAATGAGCAGTTCTTC. The encoded protein is CASSQDLAGGEYNEQFF.

In regard to this clone: The sample carries other DNA sequences with the same CDR3. The genes are TRBV14 and TRBJ1-3; D remains unclear. The germline V and J ends were trimmed by 1 base and 1 base, with 2 bases remaining between them. The CDR3 consists of 13 residues. Germline loops: CDR1 SGHDN, CDR2 FVKESK. The CDR3 bases are TGTGCCAGCAGCCAAGCATCTGGAAACACCATATATTTT. Translation gives CASSQASGNTIYF.

The gene calls are TRBV6-6 and TRBJ1-1; no reliable D call. The CDR3 runs to 13 residues. CDR1 MNHNY and CDR2 SVGAGI come from the germline V gene (reference sequence). Trimming removed 7 bases from V and 4 bases from J, with 13 bases in between. CDR3 sequence: CASNLGRGTEAFF. In DNA form, the CDR3 reads TGTGCCAGCAACCTTGGGCGGGGCACTGAAGCTTTCTTT.

The CDR3 sequence: CAWSGKTSGRVNGELFF. CDR3 nucleotide sequence: TGTGCCTGGAGTGGCAAGACTAGCGGGAGAGTGAACGGGGAGCTGTTTTTT. The J gene is TRBJ2-2, the V gene TRBV30; 12 bases are a match to TRBD2. Germline trimming cut 1 base from V and 7 bases from J; bases unmatched to any gene: 10. The germline CDR1 and CDR2 sequences are GTSNPN and SVGIG (reference sequence). The CDR3 length is 17 residues.

The chain uses TRBV5-1 and TRBJ1-2; the match to TRBD1 covers 7 bases. CDR1 and CDR2 (germline): SGHRS, YFSETQ. With 2 bases clipped from V and 5 bases from J, the junction kept 6 bases outside the gene matches. The CDR3 runs to 14 residues. The CDR3 DNA follows: TGCGCCAGCAGCTTAGGACAGGCATATTATGGCTACACCTTC. Translation: CASSLGQAYYGYTF.

CDR3 nucleotides: TGTGCCAGTAGGGCCGACAGGGGAAAGAACCAGCCCCAGCATTTT. Translated: CASRADRGKNQPQHF. The chain is built from TRBV19 and TRBJ1-5, with 8 bases matching TRBD1. This CDR3 has 15 amino acids. Losses at the gene ends were 6 bases for V and 7 bases for J; bases not matched to a gene: 11. CDR1 and CDR2 from the germline V gene are LNHDA and SQIVND (reference sequence).

The sample holds one count of this clone. V is TRBV5-1 and J is TRBJ2-1; 8 bases agree with TRBD1. J was trimmed by 3 bases and V by 0 bases; bases with no gene match: 5. The CDR3 consists of 16 residues. The germline V gene has CDR1 SGHRS and CDR2 YFSETQ. The chain's CDR3 is CASSLGFGTGYNEQFF. CDR3 coding DNA: TGCGCCAGCAGCTTGGGATTTGGGACAGGCTACAATGAGCAGTTCTTC.

This clone was seen a single time. The chain uses TRBV29-1 and TRBJ1-1; tentatively, D is TRBD1 (5 bases). The V end was cut by 4 bases, the J end by 7 bases, with 13 bases between. CDR3 length equals 12 residues. The germline V gene encodes CDR1 SQVTM and CDR2 ANQGSEA. CDR3 loop: CSVVPDRYEAFF. CDR3 DNA sequence: TGCAGCGTTGTACCCGACAGATATGAAGCTTTCTTT.

The CDR3 spells CSVDTGSTDTQYF. In nucleotides, the CDR3 is TGCAGCGTTGATACAGGGTCCACAGATACGCAGTATTTT. This chain uses TRBV29-1 with TRBJ2-3, with a weak D call TRBD1 (6 bases). The CDR3 spans 13 residues. The V gene lost 3 bases and the J gene lost 2 bases, with 9 bases spanning the gap. Looked up from germline, CDR1 is SQVTM and CDR2 is ANQGSEA.

The V call is TRBV18, the J call TRBJ1-5; D remains unclear. This CDR3 is built from 13 residues. Germline V gives CDR1 KGHSH, CDR2 LQKENI. V lost 4 bases, J lost 1 base, and 5 bases lay in between. The DNA for the CDR3 is TGTGCCAGCTCACTCTCCAGCAATCAGCCCCAGCATTTT. It encodes CASSLSSNQPQHF.

This clone occurred a few times. The rearrangement uses TRBV7-2 and TRBJ2-1; D is possibly TRBD1 (6 bases). The V gene lost 5 bases and the J gene lost 5 bases, with 10 bases spanning the gap. This CDR3 contains 13 residues. In germline, CDR1 is SGHTA, CDR2 FQGNSA. For the CDR3, the DNA is TGTGCCAGCAGCCGGACAGCCGACAATGAGCAGTTCTTC. Its translation is CASSRTADNEQFF. Full variable domain (remainder filled in from reference TRBV7-2 and TRBJ2-1): GAGVSQSPSNKVTEKGKDVELRCDPISGHTALYWYRQSLGQGLEFLIYFQGNSAPDKSGLPSDRFSAERTGGSVSTLTIQRTQQEDSAVYLCASSRTADNEQFFGPGTRLTVL.

The V call is TRBV5-1, the J call TRBJ2-7, with 8 positions matching TRBD1. V was pared by 3 bases and J by 0 bases, with 5 bases of the junction left unmatched. In germline, CDR1 is SGHRS, CDR2 YFSETQ. The CDR3 is made up of 15 amino acids. The CDR3 loop reads CASSSRTGSSYEQYF. In DNA, the CDR3 is TGCGCCAGCAGCTCGAGGACAGGGAGCTCCTACGAGCAGTACTTC.

The genes are TRBV6-5 and TRBJ2-7, with D possibly being TRBD1 (5 bases). Germline V gene data show CDR1 as MNHEY and CDR2 as SVGAGI. Trimming pared 2 bases from V and 3 bases from J, leaving 8 bases between. The CDR3 contains 13 residues. Written as DNA, the CDR3 is TGTGCCAGCAGTTACGCCGACAGCTACGAGCAGTACTTC. It is translated as CASSYADSYEQYF.

V and J are TRBV19 and TRBJ1-2; 9 nucleotides agree with TRBD1. This CDR3 has 15 amino acids. Per germline, CDR1 LNHDA and CDR2 SQIVND (reference sequence). Losses at the gene ends were 4 bases for V and 4 bases for J; bases not matched to a gene: 7. CDR3 coding DNA: TGTGCCAGTAGTACCACAGGGGGCATCCCCTATGGCTACACCTTC. This codes for CASSTTGGIPYGYTF.